These 31 T cell receptor beta chains share one sample of origin, sequenced in a study of blood T cell repertoires in COVID-19. Sequenced by immunoSEQ multiplex PCR; TCRdb stores in-frame clones only, minus some. The table lists around 250,000 clones, around 83% of them singletons. Sequencing was done on a sample of peripheral blood. These receptors all stem from a middle-aged woman who had recovered from COVID-19.

The gene calls are TRBV9 and TRBJ2-1; TRBD2 matches at 11 bases. Germline values: CDR1 SGDLS, CDR2 YYNGEE. The CDR3 spans 12 residues. With 4 bases clipped from V and 14 bases from J, the junction kept 5 bases outside the gene matches. The CDR3 region has the DNA TGTGCCAGCAGCAAACTAGCGGGGGAGAAGTTCTTC. This codes for CASSKLAGEKFF. Full variable domain (remainder filled in from reference TRBV9 and TRBJ2-1): DSGVTQTPKHLITATGQRVTLRCSPRSGDLSVYWYQQSLDQGLQFLIQYYNGEERAKGNILERFSAQQFPDLHSELNLSSLELGDSALYFCASSKLAGEKFFGPGTRLTVL.

V usage is TRBV5-1 and J usage is TRBJ2-5; TRBD2 aligns across 9 bases. CDR1 is SGHRS and CDR2 is YFSETQ in the germline V gene. Germline trimming cut 1 base from V and 4 bases from J; bases unmatched to any gene: 5. This CDR3 is built from 15 residues. CDR3 sequence (DNA): TGCGCCAGCAGCTTGCAGGGTAGCGGGGGAGAGACCCAGTACTTC. Its protein is CASSLQGSGGETQYF.

The chain combines TRBV6-5 with TRBJ1-1; 9 bases line up with TRBD1. This CDR3 region has 15 residues. The V and J ends lost 7 bases and 1 base, in that order; junction bases with no gene match: 7. Germline-derived CDR1 and CDR2 are MNHEY and SVGAGI. The CDR3 spells CASMDRGFWNTEAFF. In nucleotides, the CDR3 is TGTGCCAGCATGGACAGGGGTTTTTGGAACACTGAAGCTTTCTTT.

The chain joins TRBV4-1 to TRBJ1-4; D gene unclear. The length of the CDR3 is 15 residues. Germline-derived CDR1 and CDR2 are MGHRA and YSYEKL. V gave up 4 bases and J gave up 4 bases, with 13 bases separating them. The CDR3 spells CASSPQDGSNEKLFF. Here the CDR3 DNA reads TGCGCCAGCAGCCCGCAGGACGGGAGTAATGAAAAACTGTTTTTT.

The chain is built from TRBV7-2 and TRBJ1-5, with TRBD1 as a possible D gene (6 bases). Looked up from germline, CDR1 is SGHTA and CDR2 is FQGNSA. V lost 5 bases to trimming and J lost 7 bases, with 12 bases between them. The length of the CDR3 is 13 residues. CDR3 loop: CASSQRGFQPQHF. In nucleotides, the CDR3 is TGTGCCAGCAGCCAGAGGGGGTTCCAGCCCCAGCATTTT.

J is TRBJ2-7 and V is TRBV10-3; the D gene is possibly TRBD2 (6 bases). CDR3 length: 13 amino acids. Per germline, CDR1 ENHRY and CDR2 SYGVKD. V shed 6 bases and J shed 6 bases, with 15 bases lying between them. This CDR3 reads CAISGGSTIEQYF. The CDR3 coding sequence is TGTGCCATCAGCGGGGGTAGTACAATCGAGCAGTACTTC.

This clone was counted once. The rearrangement joins TRBV5-1 to TRBJ2-1, with 8 bases identical to TRBD2. With V trimmed by 4 bases and J by 0 bases, 6 bases remained unmatched. This CDR3 is built from 16 residues. Germline V lookup: CDR1 SGHRS, CDR2 YFSETQ. CDR3 region: CASSLSGGLSYNEQFF. CDR3 nucleotides: TGCGCCAGCAGCCTAAGCGGGGGACTCTCCTACAATGAGCAGTTCTTC.

The CDR3 is CASSLTGQPSVEQYF. The CDR3 bases are TGTGCCAGCAGCCTCACGGGACAGCCCTCCGTGGAGCAGTACTTC. The chain combines TRBV14 with TRBJ2-7; 7 positions match TRBD1. The CDR3 covers 15 residues. The V gene end was trimmed by 4 bases and the J gene end by 7 bases; junction bases not matched to a gene: 13. Germline assignment: CDR1 SGHDN and CDR2 FVKESK.

J is TRBJ1-2 and V is TRBV12-3 or TRBV12-4; D call uncertain. This CDR3 has 13 residues. V shed 6 bases and J shed 6 bases, with 14 bases lying between them. CDR3 nucleotide sequence: TGTGCCAGCAGAGAGGCGCTAAGCCATGGCTACACCTTC. It specifies CASREALSHGYTF.

As to this clone: An end of the junction does not agree with germline; a read error may underlie this. The J gene is TRBJ1-1, the V gene TRBV28; no definite D call. Germline CDR1 reads MDHEN; CDR2 reads SYDVKM. CDR3 length: 13 residues. In DNA form, the CDR3 reads TGTGCCAGCAGTTTAAGCAGGCGCCCTGACGCTTTCTTT. It encodes CASSLSRRPDAFF.

The chain couples TRBV6-5 to TRBJ1-2; tentative D call: TRBD1 (5 bases). The CDR3 spans 15 residues. Trimming removed 0 bases at V and 5 bases at J, with 13 bases between. Germline V CDR1 and CDR2: MNHEY, SVGAGI. The CDR3, as DNA: TGTGCCAGCAGTTACTCGGGGGGGGAACAATATGGCTACACCTTC. It yields the protein CASSYSGGEQYGYTF.

The chain couples TRBV5-1 to TRBJ2-7, with TRBD1 identical over 7 bases. The V and J ends lost 0 bases and 0 bases, in that order; junction bases with no gene match: 3. This CDR3 is built from 15 residues. Germline V gene lookup returns CDR1 SGHRS and CDR2 YFSETQ. The CDR3 DNA follows: TGCGCCAGCAGCTTGGGGGACAGAAGCTCCTACGAGCAGTACTTC. This translates into CASSLGDRSSYEQYF.

This chain links TRBV4-2 with TRBJ1-3, with D possibly being TRBD1 (6 bases). The CDR3 has 17 residues. Per germline, CDR1 LGHNA and CDR2 YNFKEQ. V shed 1 base and J shed 0 bases, with 13 bases lying between them. The DNA of the CDR3 is TGTGCCAGCAGCCAAGCACCCGACAGGTTCTCTGGAAACACCATATATTTT. As protein: CASSQAPDRFSGNTIYF.

Comment on this clone: Other DNA sequences in the same sample also yield this CDR3. CDR3 sequence: CASSSYNEQFF. In DNA form, the CDR3 reads TGCGCCAGCAGCTCATACAATGAGCAGTTCTTC. This rearrangement joins TRBV5-1 to TRBJ2-1; no definite D call. The CDR3 sequence is 11 residues long. Trimming removed 3 bases from V and 4 bases from J, with 2 bases in between. Germline assignment: CDR1 SGHRS and CDR2 YFSETQ.

V gene TRBV20-1 combines with J gene TRBJ1-1; a weak D match, TRBD1 (6 bases). The CDR3 runs 11 residues. V lost 1 base, J lost 12 bases, and 12 bases lay in between. Germline values: CDR1 DFQATT, CDR2 SNEGSKA (reference sequence). CDR3 residues: CSARVQGTPFF. The CDR3 nucleotides read TGCAGTGCTAGAGTACAGGGCACGCCTTTCTTT.

The chain employs TRBV18 and TRBJ2-7; no clear D gene. The V end lost 6 bases, the J end lost 5 bases, and 11 bases lay between the germline ends. The length of the CDR3 is 12 residues. Per germline, CDR1 KGHSH and CDR2 LQKENI. The CDR3 region is CASSRPGDEQYF. The CDR3 region has the DNA TGTGCCAGCTCCCGTCCGGGTGACGAGCAGTACTTC.

This clone showed up just a few times. The chain has TRBV28 and TRBJ1-2, with 11 bases that match TRBD1. Germline V gene data show CDR1 as MDHEN and CDR2 as SYDVKM. The CDR3 has 20 amino acids. J gave up 0 bases and V 4 bases, and 16 bases lay outside the gene matches. Here the CDR3 DNA reads TGTGCCAGCAGTTCACCGGGACAGGGGGTTTTTGCCCCAGCTAACTATGGCTACACCTTC. It specifies CASSSPGQGVFAPANYGYTF.

The CDR3 DNA follows: TGTGCCAGCAAAGGGACTTGGGAGACCCAGTACTTC. The encoded protein is CASKGTWETQYF. The rearrangement joins TRBV6-5 to TRBJ2-5; a weak D match, TRBD2 (6 bases). The germline V gene encodes CDR1 MNHEY and CDR2 SVGAGI. Trimming took off 7 bases at V and 5 bases at J, with 11 bases between the two ends. The CDR3 totals 12 residues.

The V and J genes are TRBV10-2 and TRBJ1-5; D might be TRBD1 (6 bases). This CDR3 region has 15 residues. V was pared by 3 bases and J by 4 bases, with 13 bases between. Germline V gene sequence: CDR1 WSHSY, CDR2 SAAADI. CDR3 sequence reads: CASSERVGANQPQHF. DNA for the CDR3: TGCGCCAGCAGTGAAAGGGTGGGGGCAAATCAGCCCCAGCATTTT.

V is TRBV10-1 and J is TRBJ1-1; TRBD1 aligns across 7 bases. The trim removed 3 bases at V and 0 bases at J, leaving 13 bases unmatched. This CDR3 has 18 residues. The germline CDR1 and CDR2 sequences are WNHNN and SYGVQD (reference sequence). The CDR3 coding sequence is TGCGCCAGCAGTGATCAAGTGAGGGGGCTCGGAATGAACACTGAAGCTTTCTTT. Residues: CASSDQVRGLGMNTEAFF.

V is TRBV3-1 (or the pseudogene TRBV3-2) and J is TRBJ1-1, with D uncertain. This CDR3 region has 14 residues. V was shortened by 1 base and J by 5 bases, with 11 bases between the two germline ends. CDR1 is LGHDT and CDR2 is YNNKEL in the germline V gene (reference sequence). The CDR3: CASSQGQRRTEAFF. Written as DNA, the CDR3 is TGTGCCAGCAGCCAAGGGCAGCGAAGGACTGAAGCTTTCTTT.

V gene TRBV27 combines with J gene TRBJ2-2, with 12 bases lining up with TRBD1. Germline CDR1 MNHEY, CDR2 SMNVEV (reference sequence). Unmatched junction bases numbered 4, after V lost 4 bases and J lost 7 bases. This CDR3 spans 15 amino acids. CDR3 protein: CASSSGQGAGGELFF. The CDR3, as DNA: TGTGCCAGCAGTTCGGGACAGGGGGCCGGCGGGGAGCTGTTTTTT.

This clone was observed a handful of times. The chain combines TRBV5-1 with TRBJ2-7, with a possible D match to TRBD1 (5 bases). Looked up from germline, CDR1 is SGHRS and CDR2 is YFSETQ. The CDR3 is made up of 12 amino acids. The V end was cut by 8 bases, the J end by 0 bases, with 9 bases between. The CDR3 nucleotides read TGCGCCAGTACCGACAGCTCCTACGAGCAGTACTTC. Protein product: CASTDSSYEQYF.

This clone came up a few times. This sequence joins TRBV4-2 and TRBJ1-2, with D possibly being TRBD1 (6 bases). V was cut by 4 bases and J by 4 bases, with 19 bases left in between. Germline V gene data show CDR1 as LGHNA and CDR2 as YNFKEQ. This CDR3 is 16 amino acids long. The CDR3 bases are TGTGCCAGCAGCCGGTTAGGACAGACTGTTACCTATGGCTACACCTTC. It is translated as CASSRLGQTVTYGYTF.

The sample holds one count of this clone. V is TRBV3-1 (or the pseudogene TRBV3-2) and J is TRBJ2-5, with 8 bases fitting TRBD1. V shed 4 bases and J 5 bases; nucleotides not matched to a gene: 6. The germline gives CDR1 LGHDT, CDR2 YNNKEL (reference sequence). CDR3 size: 14 residues. This chain's CDR3 is CASSPTGVVETQYF. CDR3 DNA sequence: TGTGCCAGCAGCCCGACAGGGGTGGTGGAGACCCAGTACTTC.

V is TRBV11-2 and J is TRBJ2-7; weak D call: TRBD1 (7 bases). V gave up 5 bases and J gave up 6 bases, with 23 bases separating them. Germline assignment: CDR1 SGHAT and CDR2 FQNNGV. The CDR3 sequence is 16 residues long. The DNA of the CDR3 is TGTGCCAGCAGCCGTCAGGGGGGCCCCTCTTGGATCGAGCAGTACTTC. Translating it yields CASSRQGGPSWIEQYF.

Turning to this clone: The sample has other DNA sequences that encode this CDR3 too. The chain carries TRBV10-3 and TRBJ2-5; 11 bases agree with TRBD2. This CDR3 comprises 14 residues. The germline V gene has CDR1 ENHRY and CDR2 SYGVKD. V was pared by 3 bases and J by 5 bases, with 2 bases of the junction left unmatched. CDR3 residues: CAISDRTSGETQYF. Written as DNA, the CDR3 is TGTGCCATCAGTGACCGGACTAGCGGGGAGACCCAGTACTTC.

The rearrangement uses TRBV5-4 and TRBJ2-7; D gene uncertain. CDR3 length: 13 amino acids. Germline V gives CDR1 SGHNT, CDR2 YYREEE (reference sequence). V was pared by 2 bases and J by 3 bases, with 9 bases between. CDR3 protein: CASSFRTGYEQYF. The CDR3 coding sequence is TGTGCCAGCAGCTTTCGTACCGGCTACGAGCAGTACTTC.

The genes are TRBV4-1 and TRBJ1-1, with TRBD1 identical over 10 bases. The CDR3 length is 14 residues. Germline V lookup: CDR1 MGHRA, CDR2 YSYEKL. The J segment lost 4 bases and the V segment lost 4 bases, leaving 3 bases of the junction unmatched. CDR3 in amino acids: CASSRQGAITEAFF. The CDR3 nucleotides are TGCGCCAGCAGCCGACAGGGGGCAATCACTGAAGCTTTCTTT.

This clone was seen a few times. The CDR3 loop reads CAWSPPLRSTDTQYF. DNA for the CDR3: TGTGCCTGGAGCCCCCCATTACGGAGCACAGATACGCAGTATTTT. V gene TRBV30 combines with J gene TRBJ2-3; D remains unclear. Germline CDR1 GTSNPN, CDR2 SVGIG (reference sequence). The CDR3 runs to 15 residues. V shed 3 bases and J shed 0 bases, with 13 bases lying between them.

The V call is TRBV7-9, the J call TRBJ1-4, with TRBD1 as a possible D gene (5 bases). This CDR3 contains 14 residues. Trimming shortened V by 1 base and J by 7 bases, and 10 bases separated the two germline ends. Per germline, CDR1 SEHNR and CDR2 FQNEAQ (reference sequence). The DNA for the CDR3 is TGTGCCAGCAGCTTAGACCATAGGGGTGAAAAACTGTTTTTT. It yields the protein CASSLDHRGEKLFF.